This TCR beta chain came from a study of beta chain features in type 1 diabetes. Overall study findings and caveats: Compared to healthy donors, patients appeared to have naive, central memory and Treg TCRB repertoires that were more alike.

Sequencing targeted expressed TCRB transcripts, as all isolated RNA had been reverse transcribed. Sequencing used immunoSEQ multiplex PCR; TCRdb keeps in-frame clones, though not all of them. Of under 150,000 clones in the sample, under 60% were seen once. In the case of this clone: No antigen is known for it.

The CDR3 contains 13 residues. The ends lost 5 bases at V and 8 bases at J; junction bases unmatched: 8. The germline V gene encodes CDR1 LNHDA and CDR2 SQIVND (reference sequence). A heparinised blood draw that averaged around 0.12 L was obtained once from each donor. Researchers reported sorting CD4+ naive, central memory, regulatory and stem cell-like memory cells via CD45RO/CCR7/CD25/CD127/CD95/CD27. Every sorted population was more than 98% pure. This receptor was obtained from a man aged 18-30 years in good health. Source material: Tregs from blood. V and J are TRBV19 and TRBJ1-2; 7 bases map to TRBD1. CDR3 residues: CASSGMDRHGYTF. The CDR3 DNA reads TGTGCCAGTAGTGGGATGGACAGGCACGGCTACACCTTC.